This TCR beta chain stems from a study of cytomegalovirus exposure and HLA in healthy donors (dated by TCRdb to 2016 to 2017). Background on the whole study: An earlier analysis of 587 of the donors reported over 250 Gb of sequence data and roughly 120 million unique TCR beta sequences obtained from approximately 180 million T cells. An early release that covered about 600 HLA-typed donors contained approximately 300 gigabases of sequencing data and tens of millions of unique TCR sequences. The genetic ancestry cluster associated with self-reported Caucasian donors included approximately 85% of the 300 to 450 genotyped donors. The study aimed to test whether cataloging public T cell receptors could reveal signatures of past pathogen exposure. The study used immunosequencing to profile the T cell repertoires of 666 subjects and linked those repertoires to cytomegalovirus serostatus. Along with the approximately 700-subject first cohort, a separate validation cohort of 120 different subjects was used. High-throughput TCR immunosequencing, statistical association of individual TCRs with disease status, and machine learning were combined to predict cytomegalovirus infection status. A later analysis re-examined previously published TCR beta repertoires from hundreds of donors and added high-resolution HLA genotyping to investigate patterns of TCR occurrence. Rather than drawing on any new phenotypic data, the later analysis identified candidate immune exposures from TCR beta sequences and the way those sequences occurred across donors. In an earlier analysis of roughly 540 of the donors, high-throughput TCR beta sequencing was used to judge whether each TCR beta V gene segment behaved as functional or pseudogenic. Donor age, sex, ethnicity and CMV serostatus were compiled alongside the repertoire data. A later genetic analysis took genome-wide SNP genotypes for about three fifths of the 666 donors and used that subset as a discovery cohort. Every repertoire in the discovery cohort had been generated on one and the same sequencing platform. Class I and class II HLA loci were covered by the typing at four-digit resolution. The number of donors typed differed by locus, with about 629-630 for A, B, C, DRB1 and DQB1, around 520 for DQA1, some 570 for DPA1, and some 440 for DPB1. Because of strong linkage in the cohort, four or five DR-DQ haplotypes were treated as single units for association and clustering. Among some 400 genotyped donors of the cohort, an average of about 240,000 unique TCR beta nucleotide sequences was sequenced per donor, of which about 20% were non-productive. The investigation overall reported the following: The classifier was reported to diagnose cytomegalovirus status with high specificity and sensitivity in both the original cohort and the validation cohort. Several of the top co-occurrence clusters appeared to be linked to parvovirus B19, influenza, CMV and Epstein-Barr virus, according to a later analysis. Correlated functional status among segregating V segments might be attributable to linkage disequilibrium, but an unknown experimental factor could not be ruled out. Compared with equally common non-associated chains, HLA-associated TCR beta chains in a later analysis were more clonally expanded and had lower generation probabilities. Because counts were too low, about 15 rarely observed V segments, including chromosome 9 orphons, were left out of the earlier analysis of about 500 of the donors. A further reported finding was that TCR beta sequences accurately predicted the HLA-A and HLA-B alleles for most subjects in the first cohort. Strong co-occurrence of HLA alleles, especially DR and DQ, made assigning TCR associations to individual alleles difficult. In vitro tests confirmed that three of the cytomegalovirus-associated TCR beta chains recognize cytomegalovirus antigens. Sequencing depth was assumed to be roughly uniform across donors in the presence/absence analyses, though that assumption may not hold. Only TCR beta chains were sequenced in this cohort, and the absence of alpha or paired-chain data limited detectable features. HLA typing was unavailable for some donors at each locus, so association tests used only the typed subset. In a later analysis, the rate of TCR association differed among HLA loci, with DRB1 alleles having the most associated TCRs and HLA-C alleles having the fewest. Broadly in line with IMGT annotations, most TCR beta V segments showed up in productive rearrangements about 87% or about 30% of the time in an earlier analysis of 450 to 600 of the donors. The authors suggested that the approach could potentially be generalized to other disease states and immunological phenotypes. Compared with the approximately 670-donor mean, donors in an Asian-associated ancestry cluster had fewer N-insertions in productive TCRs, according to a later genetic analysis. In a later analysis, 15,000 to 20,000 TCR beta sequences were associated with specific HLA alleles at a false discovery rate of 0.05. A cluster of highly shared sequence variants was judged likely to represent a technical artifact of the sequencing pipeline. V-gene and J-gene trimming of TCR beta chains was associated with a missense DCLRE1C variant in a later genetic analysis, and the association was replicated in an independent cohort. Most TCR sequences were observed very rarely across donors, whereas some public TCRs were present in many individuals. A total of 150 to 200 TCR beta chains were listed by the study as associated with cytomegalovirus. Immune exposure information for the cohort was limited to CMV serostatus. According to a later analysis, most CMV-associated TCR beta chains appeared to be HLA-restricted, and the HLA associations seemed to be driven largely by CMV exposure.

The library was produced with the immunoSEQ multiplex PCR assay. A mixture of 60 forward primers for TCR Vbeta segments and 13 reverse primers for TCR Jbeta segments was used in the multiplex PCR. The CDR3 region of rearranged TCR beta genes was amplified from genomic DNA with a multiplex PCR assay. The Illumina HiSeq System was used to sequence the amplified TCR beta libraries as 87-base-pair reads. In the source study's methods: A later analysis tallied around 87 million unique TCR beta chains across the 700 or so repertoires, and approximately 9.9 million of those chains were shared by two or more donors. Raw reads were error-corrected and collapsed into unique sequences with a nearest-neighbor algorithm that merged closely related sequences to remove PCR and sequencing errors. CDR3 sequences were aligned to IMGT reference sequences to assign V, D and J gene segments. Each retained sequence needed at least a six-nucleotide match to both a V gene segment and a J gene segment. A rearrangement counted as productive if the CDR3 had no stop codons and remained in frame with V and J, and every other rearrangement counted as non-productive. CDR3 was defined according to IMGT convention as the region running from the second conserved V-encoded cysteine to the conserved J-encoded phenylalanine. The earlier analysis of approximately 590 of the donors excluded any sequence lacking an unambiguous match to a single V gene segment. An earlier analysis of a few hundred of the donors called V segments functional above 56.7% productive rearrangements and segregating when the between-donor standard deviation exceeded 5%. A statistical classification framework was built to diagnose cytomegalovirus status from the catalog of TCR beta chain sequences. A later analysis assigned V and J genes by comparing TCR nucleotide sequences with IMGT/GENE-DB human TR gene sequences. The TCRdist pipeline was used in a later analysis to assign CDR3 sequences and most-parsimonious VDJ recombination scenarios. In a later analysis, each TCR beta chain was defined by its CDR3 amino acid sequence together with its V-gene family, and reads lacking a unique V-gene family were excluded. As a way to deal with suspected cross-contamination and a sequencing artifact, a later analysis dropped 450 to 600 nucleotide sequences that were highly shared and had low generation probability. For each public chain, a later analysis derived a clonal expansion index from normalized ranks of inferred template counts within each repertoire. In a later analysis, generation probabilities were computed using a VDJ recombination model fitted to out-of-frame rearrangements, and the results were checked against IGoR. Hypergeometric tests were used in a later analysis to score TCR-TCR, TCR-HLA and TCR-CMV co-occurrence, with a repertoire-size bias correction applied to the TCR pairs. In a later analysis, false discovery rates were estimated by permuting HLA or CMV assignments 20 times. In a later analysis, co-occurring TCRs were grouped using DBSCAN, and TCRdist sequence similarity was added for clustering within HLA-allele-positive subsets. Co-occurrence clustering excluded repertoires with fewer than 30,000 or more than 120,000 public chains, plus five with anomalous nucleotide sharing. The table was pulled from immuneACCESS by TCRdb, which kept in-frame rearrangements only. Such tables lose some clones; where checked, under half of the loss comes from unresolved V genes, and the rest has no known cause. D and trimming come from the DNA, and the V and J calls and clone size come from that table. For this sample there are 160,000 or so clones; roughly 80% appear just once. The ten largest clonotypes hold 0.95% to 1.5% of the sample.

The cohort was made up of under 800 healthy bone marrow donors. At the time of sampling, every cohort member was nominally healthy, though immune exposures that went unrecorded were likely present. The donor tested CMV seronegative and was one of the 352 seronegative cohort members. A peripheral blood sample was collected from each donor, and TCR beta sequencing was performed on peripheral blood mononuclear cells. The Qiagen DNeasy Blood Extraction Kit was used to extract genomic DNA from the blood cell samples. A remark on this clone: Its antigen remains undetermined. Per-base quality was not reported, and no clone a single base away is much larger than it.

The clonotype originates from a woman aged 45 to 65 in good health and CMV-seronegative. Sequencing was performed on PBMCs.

The DNA reads as follows: TGTGCCAGCAGCTTAGGGGCCTTGCAGAACACTGAAGCTTTCTTT. Translated, it gives CASSLGALQNTEAFF. The V and J segments used are TRBV7-9 and TRBJ1-1; no D segment can be confidently identified. Cut back by 1 base and 1 base, the V and J ends lie 10 bases apart. The CDR3, cysteine through phenylalanine, is 15 amino acids long. This entry keeps only the CDR3 DNA: 45 bases, framed from base 1. Sequences SEHNR (CDR1) and FQNEAQ (CDR2) are obtained from the germline V gene (reference sequence). With the rest looked up from the reference TRBV7-9 and TRBJ1-1 genes rather than sequenced, the full variable domain is DTGVSQNPRHKITKRGQNVTFRCDPISEHNRLYWYRQTLGQGPEFLTYFQNEAQLEKSRLLSDRFSAERPKGSFSTLEIQRTEQGDSAMYLCASSLGALQNTEAFFGQGTRLTVV.